This T cell receptor (beta chain) came from a study of metastatic and nonmetastatic thyroid tumors. Looking at the study overall: The authors compared repertoires across blood and tumor or nodule tissue from malignant and benign thyroid patients. Whole-study results and caveats: As reported, TCR beta diversity in blood and tumor was significantly higher in malignant thyroid tumors than in benign nodules.

Under the authors' procedure: Built for papillary thyroid cancer, a distant-metastasis classifier drew on CDR3 differences across clinicopathological groups. TCRdb reprocessed the PCR reads using MiXCR. Here the V and J calls rest on TCRdb's processing, not on the authors' analysis. Here the sample spans fewer than 18,000 clones, about 22% being singletons. Thyroid surgery was performed in patients who had received no treatment beforehand. This CDR3 region has 15 residues. Germline values: CDR1 SGDLS, CDR2 YYNGEE. The germline V and J ends were trimmed by 4 bases and 1 base, with 13 bases remaining between them. Note on this clone: Its antigen is as yet unknown. Given a much more abundant clone one base away, this may be a read error.

This clonotype was sampled from a female donor with papillary thyroid cancer or a benign thyroid nodule (not recorded which). Some clones in this sample may be carry-over from other donors' samples. The chain carries TRBV9 and TRBJ2-3; D might be TRBD2 (5 bases). The sample consisted of tumor tissue. The CDR3 here is CASSIERAGTDTQYF. The DNA of the CDR3 is TGTGCCAGCAGCATAGAGAGGGCAGGCACAGATACGCAGTATTTT.